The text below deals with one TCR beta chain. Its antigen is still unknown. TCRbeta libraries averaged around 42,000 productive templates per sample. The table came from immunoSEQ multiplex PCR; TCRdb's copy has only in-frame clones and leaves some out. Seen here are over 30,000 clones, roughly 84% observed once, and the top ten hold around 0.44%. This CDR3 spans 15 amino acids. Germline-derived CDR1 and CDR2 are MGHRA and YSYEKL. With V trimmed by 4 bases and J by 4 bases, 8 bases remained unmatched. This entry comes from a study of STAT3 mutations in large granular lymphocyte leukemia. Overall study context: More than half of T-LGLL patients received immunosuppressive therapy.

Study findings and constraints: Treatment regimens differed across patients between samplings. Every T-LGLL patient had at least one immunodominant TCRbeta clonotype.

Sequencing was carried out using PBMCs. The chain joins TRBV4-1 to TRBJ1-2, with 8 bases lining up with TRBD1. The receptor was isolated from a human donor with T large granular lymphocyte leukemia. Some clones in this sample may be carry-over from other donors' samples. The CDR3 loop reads CASSPGTGETYGYTF. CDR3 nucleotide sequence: TGCGCCAGCAGCCCCGGGACAGGCGAAACCTATGGCTACACCTTC.